The present T cell receptor beta chain was sequenced within a study of metastatic and nonmetastatic thyroid tumors. On the study more broadly: Both malignant and benign thyroid patients supplied peripheral blood and tumor or nodule tissue samples, across which the repertoires of these patients were then compared.

Study-wide findings and caveats: It was reportedly found that TCR beta diversity was significantly higher in malignant thyroid tumors than in benign nodules, a difference seen in both blood and tumor samples.

Germline values: CDR1 SQVTM, CDR2 ANQGSEA. Trimming cost V 6 bases and J 4 bases; bases outside gene matches: 8. This CDR3 spans 14 amino acids. Thyroid surgery had not been preceded by any treatment in any patient. Original processing methods: A distant-metastasis classifier for papillary thyroid cancer was built using CDR3 differences across clinicopathological groups. TCRdb re-analyzed the PCR reads using MiXCR. The V and J calls follow TCRdb's processing rather than the paper's. The data hold tens of thousands of clones, with less than 25% observed a single time. This clone was counted many times. Its antigen is still unknown.

The sequencing sample was made of blood. This receptor was obtained from a female donor with papillary thyroid cancer or a benign thyroid nodule (not recorded which). Some clones in this sample may be carry-over from other donors' samples. This chain connects TRBV29-1 to TRBJ2-3, with 9 bases lining up with TRBD2. CDR3 sequence: CSVRLAAKADTQYF. The DNA for the CDR3 is TGCAGCGTCCGACTAGCGGCTAAGGCAGATACGCAGTATTTT.